Listed here are 3 T cell receptor beta chains from one sample, sequenced in a study of blood T cell repertoires in COVID-19. Repertoires were generated with immunoSEQ multiplex PCR, while TCRdb's copy carries only in-frame clones and drops some. The table lists fewer than 150,000 clones, about 87% of them singletons. Source material: PBMCs or T cells enriched from blood (not recorded which). The receptors were gathered from a man aged 50 to 59 in a cohort exposed to, infected with or recovered from COVID-19 (not recorded which).

V and J are TRBV3-1 (or the pseudogene TRBV3-2) and TRBJ2-3, with D unresolved. Trimming removed 1 base from V and 4 bases from J, with 9 bases in between. CDR1 is LGHDT and CDR2 is YNNKEL in the germline V gene (reference sequence). The CDR3 contains 14 residues. CDR3 in DNA: TGTGCCAGCAGCCAAGTCTTGTTATCAGATACGCAGTATTTT. Protein: CASSQVLLSDTQYF.

This chain links TRBV4-1 with TRBJ2-7; 13 nucleotides match TRBD2. J was trimmed by 4 bases and V by 3 bases; bases with no gene match: 3. This CDR3 spans 15 amino acids. Germline loops: CDR1 MGHRA, CDR2 YSYEKL. The CDR3 loop is CASSQTSGGRYEQYF. In nucleotides, the CDR3 is TGCGCCAGCAGCCAGACTAGCGGGGGGCGGTACGAGCAGTACTTC.

This rearrangement joins TRBV19 to TRBJ1-6; D ambiguous. V lost 6 bases, J lost 1 base, and 10 bases lay in between. CDR1 is LNHDA, CDR2 SQIVND, per germline (reference sequence). The CDR3 covers 15 residues. In nucleotides, the CDR3 is TGTGCCAGTAGAAATCCAGAATCCTATAATTCACCCCTCCACTTT. Encoded protein: CASRNPESYNSPLHF.